These 10 T cell receptor beta chains came from one sample sequenced in a study of PD-1 blockade in classical Hodgkin lymphoma. Every patient experienced relapse after autologous stem cell transplantation, and brentuximab vedotin exposure varied. TCRdb's table, derived via immunoSEQ multiplex PCR, lists solely in-frame clones and lacks some. The sample yields over 10,000 clones, about 80% seen once. The material sequenced was peripheral blood mononuclear cells (PBMCs), taken at baseline. The origin of the receptors is a human donor with classical Hodgkin lymphoma.

V and J are TRBV7-8 and TRBJ2-2; D unresolved. With 2 bases removed from V and 6 bases from J, the gap between germline ends came to 4 bases. The CDR3 runs to 12 residues. The germline gives CDR1 SGHVS, CDR2 FQNEAQ. The CDR3 protein is CASSLNSGELFF. The CDR3 coding sequence is TGTGCCAGCAGCTTAAATTCCGGGGAGCTGTTTTTT.

The chain has TRBV6-5 and TRBJ2-7; no clear D. Germline CDR1 reads MNHEY; CDR2 reads SVGAGI. V dropped 5 bases and J dropped 1 base, with 12 bases sitting between them. This CDR3 spans 14 amino acids. CDR3 sequence reads: CASSPNFLSYEQYF. In nucleotides, the CDR3 is TGTGCCAGCAGTCCCAATTTCTTATCCTACGAGCAGTACTTC.

The rearrangement uses TRBV7-8 and TRBJ1-6; the D gene is possibly TRBD1 (5 bases). Per germline, CDR1 SGHVS and CDR2 FQNEAQ. The V gene lost 6 bases and the J gene lost 13 bases, with 25 bases spanning the gap. The CDR3 contains 16 residues. The DNA for the CDR3 is TGTGCCAGCAGTTCCATAACCCGGGGCCTCCTAGATCCCCTCCACTTT. Its protein product is CASSSITRGLLDPLHF. The whole variable domain, filled in from reference TRBV7-8 and TRBJ1-6, reads GAGVSQSPRYKVAKRGQDVALRCDPISGHVSLFWYQQALGQGPEFLTYFQNEAQLDKSGLPSDRFFAERPEGSVSTLKIQRTQQEDSAVYLCASSSITRGLLDPLHFGNGTRLTVT.

The chain links TRBV30 to TRBJ2-2; D is undetermined. Germline CDR1 reads GTSNPN; CDR2 reads SVGIG (reference sequence). Between the trimmed V and J ends, which lost 8 bases and 6 bases, there was a span of 7 bases. This CDR3 has 10 amino acids. The CDR3 loop is CAGTAGELFF. DNA of the CDR3: TGTGCCGGAACAGCCGGGGAGCTGTTTTTT.

The chain has TRBV7-2 and TRBJ2-7; 7 positions agree with TRBD2. V gave up 5 bases and J gave up 3 bases; unmatched junction bases: 7. The CDR3 extends over 14 amino acids. The germline gives CDR1 SGHTA, CDR2 FQGNSA. CDR3 amino acids: CASSPRGDYYEQYF. Written as DNA, the CDR3 is TGTGCCAGCAGCCCCCGGGGGGACTACTACGAGCAGTACTTC.

As DNA, the CDR3 is TGTGCCTGGGGGGGGACCCTCTCCTACGAGCAGTACTTC. It encodes CAWGGTLSYEQYF. The gene calls are TRBV30 and TRBJ2-7, with a weak D call TRBD2 (6 bases). The CDR3 has 13 residues. Looked up from germline, CDR1 is GTSNPN and CDR2 is SVGIG (reference sequence). Trimming took 5 bases from V and 0 from J, leaving 11 bases between them.

The chain couples TRBV27 to TRBJ1-2, with D perhaps TRBD1 (6 bases). Germline V gives CDR1 MNHEY, CDR2 SMNVEV (reference sequence). This CDR3 region has 12 residues. The V end was cut by 10 bases, the J end by 6 bases, with 15 bases between. The CDR3 region is CAIYGGRNGYTF. The CDR3 bases are TGTGCCATCTATGGGGGGCGGAATGGCTACACCTTC.

The DNA for the CDR3 is TGTGCCAGCAGCTTGGTACAGGGGCATTCACCCCTCCACTTT. It codes for CASSLVQGHSPLHF. This chain joins TRBV5-6 and TRBJ1-6; 7 bases align to TRBD1. Losses at the gene ends were 0 bases for V and 8 bases for J; bases not matched to a gene: 2. Germline V gives CDR1 SGHDT, CDR2 YYEEEE. The CDR3 is 14 residues long.

The CDR3 region has the DNA TGTGCCAGCAGTTTCCCCGGACTGACGTATAGCAATCAGCCCCAGCATTTT. Protein: CASSFPGLTYSNQPQHF. The J gene is TRBJ1-5, the V gene TRBV28, with D hard to call. V shed 3 bases and J shed 0 bases, with 15 bases lying between them. From germline, CDR1 is MDHEN and CDR2 SYDVKM. The CDR3 runs to 17 residues.

The chain recombines TRBV6-4 with TRBJ2-3, with D perhaps being TRBD1 or TRBD2 (5 bases each). This CDR3 has 14 residues. V lost 10 bases to trimming and J lost 0 bases, with 14 bases between them. In germline, CDR1 is MRHNA, CDR2 SNTAGT. The CDR3: CATRDRASTDTQYF. In nucleotides, the CDR3 is TGTGCCACTCGGGACCGCGCTAGCACAGATACGCAGTATTTT.